This T cell receptor (beta chain) was captured in a study of neurological immune-mediated disorders. Many counts were recorded for this clonotype. Its antigen is currently unknown. Study findings and constraints: No CDR3 amino acid sequences were shared by expanded clones across subjects, suggesting private repertoires in all groups. The greatest degree of TCR clonal expansion was observed in HTLV-1-associated myelopathy, with the lowest in multiple sclerosis, below that of healthy controls.

With 10-nucleotide random UMIs, 5'RACE was used to make the cDNA. TCRdb re-called the 5' RACE reads through MiXCR, storing one row per CDR3 protein. The sample records some 5,000 distinct CDR3 sequences, roughly a quarter being singletons. This clonotype originated in a woman between 55 and 75 years old with HTLV-1-associated myelopathy (HAM/TSP). The specimen sequenced was CD8+ T cells from blood.

CDR3: CSVEDQWQGMRGYTF. The CDR3 nucleotides read TGCAGCGTTGAAGATCAATGGCAGGGGATGAGAGGCTACACCTTC. The chain has TRBV29-1 and TRBJ1-2; a possible D gene is TRBD1 (6 bases). The germline V and J ends were trimmed by 0 bases and 8 bases, with 19 bases remaining between them. This CDR3 contains 15 residues. Germline values: CDR1 SQVTM, CDR2 ANQGSEA.